These 24 T cell receptor beta chains came from one sample sequenced in a study of blood T cell repertoires in COVID-19 (dated by TCRdb to about 2020). Receptors were amplified or captured by the immunoSEQ multiplex PCR assay. As stored in TCRdb, this immuneACCESS dataset retains in-frame rearrangements with V and J assigned. A fraction of the clones does not appear; measured against another copy, unresolved V genes explain less than half of the discrepancy, and the remainder lacks a known reason. The sample includes 90,000 or so clones, with around 86% observed a single time. The ten largest make up around 1% of the sample. Sequences were obtained from peripheral blood. These receptors were obtained from a human donor in a cohort sampled during active COVID-19.

This clone appeared once. The V call is TRBV28, the J call TRBJ2-7, with 12 bases that match TRBD2. The CDR3 has 14 amino acids. After removal of 6 bases from V and 2 bases from J, the junction contained 2 bases not matched to a gene. The germline gives CDR1 MDHEN, CDR2 SYDVKM. The CDR3 protein is CASRGTSGPYEQYF. The CDR3 region has the DNA TGTGCCAGCAGGGGGACTAGCGGGCCCTACGAGCAGTACTTC.

The chain is built from TRBV2 and TRBJ2-2, with D possibly matching TRBD1 (6 bases). Germline-derived CDR1 and CDR2 are SNHLY and FYNNEI. Trimming pared 0 bases from V and 5 bases from J, leaving 7 bases between. This CDR3 has 14 residues. This CDR3 is CASSEAGATGELFF. The DNA of the CDR3 is TGTGCCAGCAGTGAAGCGGGGGCTACCGGGGAGCTGTTTTTT. The variable domain in full, with the rest retrieved from reference TRBV2 and TRBJ2-2, is EPEVTQTPSHQVTQMGQEVILRCVPISNHLYFYWYRQILGQKVEFLVSFYNNEISEKSEIFDDQFSVERPDGSNFTLKIRSTKLEDSAMYFCASSEAGATGELFFGEGSRLTVL.

The chain has TRBV5-5 and TRBJ1-3, with D possibly TRBD1 on 5 matching bases. Trimming left V 4 bases short and J 4 bases short, with 12 bases between. CDR1 is SGHKS and CDR2 is YYEKEE in the germline V gene (reference sequence). The CDR3 contains 14 residues. The DNA for the CDR3 is TGTGCCAGCAGCGTCCGAAGGGGAGGAAACACCATATATTTT. This encodes CASSVRRGGNTIYF.

The rearrangement uses TRBV21-1 and TRBJ1-1. TRBV21-1 is a pseudogene. This CDR3 is 13 amino acids long. CDR3 loop: CASSTWGGTEAFF. Written as DNA, the CDR3 is TGTGCCAGCAGCACCTGGGGGGGAACTGAAGCTTTCTTT.

The V call is TRBV7-3, the J call TRBJ2-1, with D maybe TRBD1 (6 bases). The CDR3 is 13 amino acids. V shed 8 bases and J shed 7 bases, with 15 bases lying between them. Germline-derived CDR1 and CDR2 are SGHTA and FQGTGA. The CDR3 nucleotides are TGTGCCAGCGCCACTCAAGGGGGAAATGAGCAGTTCTTC. Translating gives CASATQGGNEQFF.

This clone was detected only once. The V call is TRBV29-1, the J call TRBJ2-1, with D tentatively TRBD2 (5 bases). This CDR3 comprises 14 residues. Per the germline V gene, CDR1 is SQVTM and CDR2 is ANQGSEA. With 3 bases removed from V and 8 bases from J, the gap between germline ends came to 17 bases. CDR3 nucleotide sequence: TGCAGCGTTGAGAGGTCGGGATTAAGGGATGAGCAGTTCTTC. Translation gives CSVERSGLRDEQFF.

This clone has only a few counts. The rearrangement links TRBV5-1 to TRBJ2-7, with D perhaps TRBD2 (6 bases). Trimming took off 0 bases at V and 0 bases at J, with 10 bases between the two ends. This CDR3 region has 15 residues. Per the germline V gene, CDR1 is SGHRS and CDR2 is YFSETQ. This chain's CDR3 is CASSLALAHSYEQYF. CDR3 bases: TGCGCCAGCAGCTTGGCGCTAGCGCACTCCTACGAGCAGTACTTC.

V gene TRBV15 combines with J gene TRBJ2-3; a weak D match, TRBD2 (5 bases). The germline CDR1 and CDR2 sequences are LNHNV and YYDKDF (reference sequence). Trimming took off 4 bases at V and 7 bases at J, with 36 bases between the two ends. The CDR3 consists of 21 residues. In DNA, the CDR3 is TGTGCCACCAGCAAAGACCGACTGCTCCCTGGAGGAGCCGCTTTAACATATACGCAGTATTTT. It specifies CATSKDRLLPGGAALTYTQYF. Based on the CDR3 plus reference TRBV15 and TRBJ2-3, the full variable domain is DAMVIQNPRYQVTQFGKPVTLSCSQTLNHNVMYWYQQKSSQAPKLLFHYYDKDFNNEADTPDNFQSRRPNTSFCFLDIRSPGLGDTAMYLCATSKDRLLPGGAALTYTQYFGPGTRLTVL.

This chain joins TRBV7-9 and TRBJ1-5; the D gene is possibly TRBD1 (5 bases). The CDR3 length is 15 residues. V was clipped by 1 base and J by 3 bases, with 10 bases between them. The V gene's germline CDR1 is SEHNR and CDR2 FQNEAQ (reference sequence). The CDR3 loop is CASSLVGQINQPQHF. The CDR3 DNA is TGTGCCAGCAGCTTAGTGGGGCAGATCAATCAGCCCCAGCATTTT.

The J gene is TRBJ2-7, the V gene TRBV7-3; D might be TRBD1 (5 bases). Germline assignment: CDR1 SGHTA and CDR2 FQGTGA. The V and J ends lost 1 base and 3 bases respectively, with 10 bases between them. The CDR3 runs to 14 residues. The CDR3 here is CASSLNSDSYEQYF. CDR3 in DNA: TGTGCCAGCAGCTTAAATTCCGACAGCTACGAGCAGTACTTC. Full variable domain (remainder filled in from reference TRBV7-3 and TRBJ2-7): GAGVSQTPSNKVTEKGKYVELRCDPISGHTALYWYRQSLGQGPEFLIYFQGTGAADDSGLPNDRFFAVRPEGSVSTLKIQRTERGDSAVYLCASSLNSDSYEQYFGPGTRLTVT.

DNA of the CDR3: TGTGCCAGCGATGAGGTCGACAGGGGTGAGCAGTTCTTC. Translation gives CASDEVDRGEQFF. This sequence joins TRBV2 and TRBJ2-1; 8 positions agree with TRBD1. J lost 9 bases, V lost 8 bases, and 9 bases had no gene match. Germline V gene lookup returns CDR1 SNHLY and CDR2 FYNNEI. This CDR3 is 13 amino acids long.

The rearrangement uses TRBV19 and TRBJ2-7, with 7 nucleotides matching TRBD1. J lost 2 bases, V lost 6 bases, and 4 bases had no gene match. The length of the CDR3 is 13 residues. CDR1 is LNHDA, CDR2 SQIVND, per germline (reference sequence). The CDR3 here is CASSVTGPYEQYF. The DNA of the CDR3 is TGTGCCAGTAGCGTGACAGGGCCCTACGAGCAGTACTTC.

The rearrangement links TRBV6-5 to TRBJ2-7; 10 bases align to TRBD1. Per germline, CDR1 MNHEY and CDR2 SVGAGI. J lost 2 bases, V lost 1 base, and 5 bases had no gene match. The CDR3 spans 16 residues. The CDR3 reads CASSYWGGQGPYEQYF. The CDR3, as DNA: TGTGCCAGCAGTTACTGGGGGGGACAGGGGCCCTACGAGCAGTACTTC.

As regards this clone: Other DNA sequences within the sample encode an identical CDR3. The gene calls are TRBV6-6 and TRBJ2-2; 8 bases line up with TRBD1. J lost 6 bases, V lost 5 bases, and 8 bases had no gene match. CDR3 length equals 15 residues. From germline, CDR1 is MNHNY and CDR2 SVGAGI (reference sequence). CDR3 in amino acids: CASSTADRASGELFF. The CDR3 DNA reads as TGTGCCAGCAGTACAGCGGACAGGGCTTCCGGGGAGCTGTTTTTT.

Notes on this clone: Since a much larger clone is just one base distant, this may be a read error. This same CDR3 is encoded by further DNA sequences in the sample. The chain carries TRBV29-1 and TRBJ2-1, with 11 bases matching TRBD2. Trimming at V came to 4 bases and at J to 5 bases, leaving 7 bases not matched to a gene. The length of the CDR3 is 15 residues. CDR1 is SQVTM, CDR2 ANQGSEA, per germline. The CDR3 loop is CSVAPGTSGNNEQFF. The CDR3 DNA follows: TGCAGCGTTGCCCCCGGGACTAGCGGAAACAATGAGCAGTTCTTC.

The genes are TRBV10-3 and TRBJ1-2, with a tentative D call TRBD1 (5 bases). The V gene lost 4 bases and the J gene lost 1 base, with 16 bases spanning the gap. The CDR3 consists of 16 residues. Per the germline V gene, CDR1 is ENHRY and CDR2 is SYGVKD. The CDR3 sequence is CAISGVTGDLNYGYTF. The CDR3 DNA is TGTGCCATCAGTGGCGTAACAGGAGACCTTAACTATGGCTACACCTTC.

This chain connects TRBV7-2 to TRBJ2-1, with D perhaps TRBD1 (5 bases). V was shortened by 1 base and J by 3 bases, with 10 bases between the two germline ends. This CDR3 has 15 residues. The germline V gene encodes CDR1 SGHTA and CDR2 FQGNSA. The CDR3 loop reads CASSLEGGHYNEQFF. CDR3 coding DNA: TGTGCCAGCAGCTTAGAAGGTGGACACTACAATGAGCAGTTCTTC.

This chain uses TRBV6-5 with TRBJ2-7, with 9 positions matching TRBD2. Germline CDR1 MNHEY, CDR2 SVGAGI. This CDR3 spans 15 amino acids. The ends lost 2 bases at V and 4 bases at J; junction bases unmatched: 6. CDR3 protein: CASSYGLAGVYEQYF. The CDR3 DNA reads TGTGCCAGCAGTTACGGGTTAGCGGGGGTTTACGAGCAGTACTTC.

The gene calls are TRBV2 and TRBJ2-1, with D possibly TRBD1 on 6 matching bases. The V end was cut by 6 bases, the J end by 8 bases, with 8 bases between. The CDR3 loop spans 11 amino acids. Germline CDR1 reads SNHLY; CDR2 reads FYNNEI. The CDR3 DNA reads as TGTGCCAGCAGACAGGGCTATGAGCAGTTCTTC. Translated, it gives CASRQGYEQFF.

The CDR3: CASSSADSNFSYNEQFF. CDR3 nucleotides: TGTGCCAGCAGTTCCGCGGATTCCAATTTCTCCTACAATGAGCAGTTCTTC. The chain couples TRBV28 to TRBJ2-1; D unresolved. The CDR3 extends over 17 amino acids. V was clipped by 4 bases and J by 0 bases, with 16 bases between them. Germline CDR1 reads MDHEN; CDR2 reads SYDVKM. Full variable domain (missing parts from reference TRBV28 and TRBJ2-1): DVKVTQSSRYLVKRTGEKVFLECVQDMDHENMFWYRQDPGLGLRLIYFSYDVKMKEKGDIPEGYSVSREKKERFSLILESASTNQTSMYLCASSSADSNFSYNEQFFGPGTRLTVL.

The chain couples TRBV5-1 to TRBJ2-3; 10 bases align to TRBD2. After removal of 4 bases from V and 3 bases from J, the junction contained 5 bases not matched to a gene. The CDR3 is made up of 15 amino acids. The germline CDR1 and CDR2 sequences are SGHRS and YFSETQ. DNA for the CDR3: TGCGCCAGCAGCCATCTAGCGGGAGAAACAGATACGCAGTATTTT. This sequence encodes CASSHLAGETDTQYF.

V gene TRBV5-8 combines with J gene TRBJ2-3, with D possibly being TRBD2 (5 bases). V dropped 4 bases and J dropped 1 base, with 13 bases sitting between them. The CDR3 loop spans 15 amino acids. Germline assignment: CDR1 SGHTS and CDR2 YDEGEE. CDR3 sequence reads: CASSPLGSGTDTQYF. CDR3 bases: TGTGCCAGCAGCCCCTTGGGTAGCGGCACAGATACGCAGTATTTT.

This clone occurred a few times. This sequence joins TRBV5-1 and TRBJ2-5; maybe TRBD2 (6 bases). Germline-derived CDR1 and CDR2 are SGHRS and YFSETQ. CDR3 size: 14 residues. V gave up 4 bases and J gave up 3 bases, with 13 bases separating them. In DNA, the CDR3 is TGCGCCAGCAGCCCGGACGGGGAGGAAGAGACCCAGTACTTC. It yields the protein CASSPDGEEETQYF.

V is TRBV20-1 and J is TRBJ2-5, with D uncertain. From germline, CDR1 is DFQATT and CDR2 SNEGSKA (reference sequence). The CDR3 runs to 10 residues. V was clipped by 7 bases and J by 4 bases, with 7 bases between them. This chain's CDR3 is CSVPTETQYF. The CDR3 DNA sequence: TGCAGTGTTCCTACAGAGACCCAGTACTTC.